These 10 T cell receptor beta chains came from one sample sequenced in a study of tumor-infiltrating lymphocytes in primary liver carcinoma. Reverse transcription of roughly 470 ng total RNA with a constant-region primer produced TCR beta cDNA. The TCR beta library was amplified through three nested multiplex PCR rounds in a modified ARM-PCR procedure. Both of the initial two PCR rounds ran for about 9 cycles and employed TRBV1-TRBV30 forward primers alongside a C-beta reverse primer. From the multiplex PCR reads, TCRdb called clonotypes with MiXCR, one entry per CDR3 protein. The sample includes hundreds of thousands of distinct CDR3 sequences, 55% to 65% of them seen just once. Germline DNA was also extracted, with blood RNA taken from unsorted whole blood. The specimen was peripheral blood. The receptors were sampled from a man aged 35-49 years with primary liver carcinoma and hepatitis B virus infection.

For this clonotype: This clone may be a read error of a much larger clone one base away. This chain uses TRBV4-1 with TRBJ2-7, with 8 bases matching TRBD2. CDR3 length: 14 residues. From germline, CDR1 is MGHRA and CDR2 YSYEKL. The DNA for the CDR3 is TGCGCCAGCAACCAAGGGGCGGGGGGATACGAGCAGTACTTC. Residues: CASNQGAGGYEQYF.

J is TRBJ2-4 and V is TRBV5-1, with 9 bases aligning to TRBD1. In germline, CDR1 is SGHRS, CDR2 YFSETQ. This CDR3 contains 17 residues. Unmatched junction bases numbered 9, after V lost 1 base and J lost 4 bases. In DNA form, the CDR3 reads TGCGCCAGCAGCTTGTTCAGGACAGGGGCTTCGAAAAACATTCAGTACTTC. The encoded protein is CASSLFRTGASKNIQYF.

On this clonotype: Being one base from a much bigger clone, this may be a read error. The rearrangement uses TRBV12-3 or TRBV12-4 and TRBJ2-1, with D perhaps TRBD1 (6 bases). This CDR3 has 14 residues. The V gene lost 5 bases and the J gene lost 11 bases, with 19 bases spanning the gap. In DNA, the CDR3 is TGTGCCAGCAGTGCAGGGGCAAACCGGTGCAAGCAGTTCTTC. Translation gives CASSAGANRCKQFF.

As for this clonotype: The CDR3 does not end in the conserved phenylalanine or tryptophan, so this is likely a read error. The rearrangement joins TRBV4-1 to TRBJ2-5; possible D gene TRBD2, 5 bases. The CDR3 covers 14 residues. CDR1 is MGHRA, CDR2 YSYEKL, per germline. CDR3 residues: CASSQEGRGETQYI. In nucleotides, the CDR3 is TGCGCCAGCAGTCAAGAAGGGCGCGGGGAGACCCAGTACATC.

This clonotype showed up just once. Possible read error: a much larger clone is one base away. The chain has TRBV4-1 and TRBJ2-5; TRBD1 aligns across 10 bases. Germline V CDR1 and CDR2: MGHRA, YSYEKL. CDR3 length equals 17 residues. The DNA of the CDR3 is TGCGCCAGCAGCCAAGATCAAGACAGGGGGCTCCAAGAGACCCTGTACTTC. This translates into CASSQDQDRGLQETLYF.

The V call is TRBV30, the J call TRBJ2-2; D is perhaps TRBD2 (6 bases). The CDR3 covers 14 residues. The V end lost 1 base, the J end lost 9 bases, and 15 bases lay between the germline ends. Germline CDR1 reads GTSNPN; CDR2 reads SVGIG (reference sequence). The CDR3 loop is CAWSEGTSSRELFF. CDR3 nucleotides: TGTGCCTGGAGTGAGGGGACTTCATCCCGGGAGCTGTTTTTT.

The V call is TRBV12-3 or TRBV12-4, the J call TRBJ1-1; no firm D call. The CDR3 runs 14 residues. Trimming shortened V by 3 bases and J by 3 bases, and 11 bases separated the two germline ends. The CDR3 loop reads CASSLVNRDTEAFF. In DNA, the CDR3 is TGTGCCAGCAGTTTGGTGAATAGGGACACTGAAGCTTTCTTT.

With respect to this clonotype: At one of its ends the junction is not consistent with the germline gene, which may arise from a read error. This CDR3 reads CASGPFGRTDMQYF. CDR3 sequence (DNA): TGTGCCAGCGGCCCCTTCGGTCGCACAGATATGCAGTATTTT. V and J are TRBV11-2 and TRBJ2-3; D not resolved. The CDR3 has 14 residues. Germline V gene sequence: CDR1 SGHAT, CDR2 FQNNGV.

A single count supports this clonotype. This chain links TRBV4-1 with TRBJ2-7, with TRBD2 matching 13 bases. Unmatched junction bases numbered 9, after V lost 3 bases and J lost 4 bases. There are 17 residues in the CDR3. Germline V CDR1 and CDR2: MGHRA, YSYEKL. CDR3 residues: CASSQDRTSGSVYEQYV. The CDR3 nucleotides are TGCGCCAGCAGCCAGGATAGGACTAGCGGGAGTGTTTACGAGCAGTACGTC.

This clonotype appeared once. One end of the junction does not line up with germline, which may come from a read error. This chain connects TRBV6-2 or TRBV6-3 to TRBJ1-3, with unresolved D. Germline V gene data show CDR1 as MNHEY and CDR2 as SVGEGT. The CDR3 is 17 residues long. The CDR3 reads CANSYELAGRAGNTIYF. DNA for the CDR3: TGTGCCAACAGTTACGAGCTTGCAGGACGGGCTGGAAACACCATATATTTT.